This T cell receptor beta chain was retrieved from a study of neurological immune-mediated disorders. Study conclusions and caveats: One related-CDR3 cluster, which may be a signature, held the repertoires of 18 of 34 multiple sclerosis patients after phylogenetic grouping.

With regard to this clonotype: The antigen is undetermined. This may arise from a read error, as a much more abundant clone is one base away.

V was pared by 7 bases and J by 0 bases, with 12 bases between. This CDR3 is built from 14 residues. Germline V CDR1 and CDR2: SQVTM, ANQGSEA. 5'RACE generated cDNA with 10-nucleotide random UMIs. TCRdb reprocessed the 5' RACE reads with MiXCR, giving one entry per CDR3 protein. This sample has roughly 66,000 distinct CDR3 sequences, with under 5.5% found just once. The starting material, 2 million PBMCs stored at -80 C, gave rise to the unsorted libraries. The rearrangement joins TRBV29-1 to TRBJ2-2; tentatively, D is TRBD2 (6 bases). The source of this sequence is a woman in her 70s with multiple sclerosis. The sample comprised PBMCs. The CDR3, as DNA: TGCAGCGCGAACGGCGGGGCGAACACCGGGGAGCTGTTTTTT. Its protein is CSANGGANTGELFF.